This section outlines one TCR beta chain sequence together with its context. The sample belongs to a study of technical replicates of blood from several donors. The repertoire was sequenced with immunoSEQ multiplex PCR; TCRdb's copy has only in-frame clones and lacks some. The data hold around 70,000 clones, with roughly 94% observed a single time. The sequence came from a human donor in good health. Material for sequencing was T cells isolated from PBMCs.

CDR3 sequence: CASSLERSFSYGYTF. Here the CDR3 DNA reads TGTGCCAGCAGCTTAGAACGGAGCTTTAGCTATGGCTACACCTTC. The chain has TRBV13 and TRBJ1-2, with D uncertain. Germline V gene sequence: CDR1 PRHDT, CDR2 FYEKMQ (reference sequence). This CDR3 spans 15 amino acids. Trimming took off 1 base at V and 4 bases at J, with 13 bases between the two ends.